This T cell receptor beta chain originates from a study of beta chain features in type 1 diabetes. Overall study results and limits: The naive, central memory and Treg TCRB repertoires showed an apparent similarity that was greater among patients than among healthy donors.

As for this clone: Antigen specificity is unknown.

The study reverse transcribed the entire isolated RNA, so it sequenced expressed TCRB transcripts. Mean read depth for naive, central memory and regulatory T cell samples was 3.5 million or so reads. TCRdb keeps only in-frame clones here, not all; method: immunoSEQ multiplex PCR. Here the sample spans around 240,000 clones, around 68% being singletons. V gave up 5 bases and J gave up 5 bases; unmatched junction bases: 10. Germline values: CDR1 SGHTA, CDR2 FQGNSA. The length of the CDR3 is 15 residues. This receptor was taken from a young man in good health. The chain is built from TRBV7-2 and TRBJ2-5; 8 positions agree with TRBD2. Sequences were obtained from naive CD4+ T cells from blood. CDR3 coding DNA: TGTGCCAGCAGCCTCACAGCGGGAGTGGAGGAGACCCAGTACTTC. Translated, it gives CASSLTAGVEETQYF.